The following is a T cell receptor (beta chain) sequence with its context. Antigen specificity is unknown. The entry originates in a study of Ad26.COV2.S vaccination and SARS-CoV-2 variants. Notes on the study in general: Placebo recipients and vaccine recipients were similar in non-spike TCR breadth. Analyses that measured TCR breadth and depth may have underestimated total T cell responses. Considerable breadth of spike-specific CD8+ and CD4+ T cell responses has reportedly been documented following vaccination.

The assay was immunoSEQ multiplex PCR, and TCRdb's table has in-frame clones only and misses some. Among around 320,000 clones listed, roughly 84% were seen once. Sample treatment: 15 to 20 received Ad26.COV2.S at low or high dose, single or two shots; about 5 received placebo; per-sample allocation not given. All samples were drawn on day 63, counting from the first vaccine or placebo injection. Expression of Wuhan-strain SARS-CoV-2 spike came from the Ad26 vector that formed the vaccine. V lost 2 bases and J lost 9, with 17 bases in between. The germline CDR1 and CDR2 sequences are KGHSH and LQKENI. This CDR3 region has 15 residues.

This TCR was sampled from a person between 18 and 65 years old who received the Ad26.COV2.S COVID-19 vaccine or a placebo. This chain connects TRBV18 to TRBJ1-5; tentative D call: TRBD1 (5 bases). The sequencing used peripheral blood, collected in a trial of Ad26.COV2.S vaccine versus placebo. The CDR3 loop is CASSPGTTRLGPQHF. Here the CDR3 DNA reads TGTGCCAGCTCACCAGGGACTACGCGCTTAGGGCCCCAGCATTTT.